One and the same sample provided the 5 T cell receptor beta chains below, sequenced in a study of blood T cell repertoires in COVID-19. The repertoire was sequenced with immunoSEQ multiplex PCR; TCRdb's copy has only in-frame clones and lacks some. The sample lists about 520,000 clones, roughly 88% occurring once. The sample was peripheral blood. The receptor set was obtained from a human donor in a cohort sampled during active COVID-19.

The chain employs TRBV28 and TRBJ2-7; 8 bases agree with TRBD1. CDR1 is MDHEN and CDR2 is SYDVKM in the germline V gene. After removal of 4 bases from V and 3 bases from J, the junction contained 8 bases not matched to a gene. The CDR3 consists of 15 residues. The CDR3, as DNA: TGTGCCAGCAGTTCTCCGGGACAGGCTGACTACGAGCAGTACTTC. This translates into CASSSPGQADYEQYF.

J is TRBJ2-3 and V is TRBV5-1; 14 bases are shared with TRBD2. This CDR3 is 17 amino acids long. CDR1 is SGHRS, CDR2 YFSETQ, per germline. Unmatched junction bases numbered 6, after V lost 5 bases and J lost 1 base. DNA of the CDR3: TGCGCCAGCAGGCGACTAGCGGGAGGGCGAGGCACAGATACGCAGTATTTT. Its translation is CASRRLAGGRGTDTQYF.

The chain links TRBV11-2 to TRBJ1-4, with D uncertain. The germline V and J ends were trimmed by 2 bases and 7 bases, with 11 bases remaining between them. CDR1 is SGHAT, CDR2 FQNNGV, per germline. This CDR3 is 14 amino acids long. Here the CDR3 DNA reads TGTGCCAGCAGCTTATCTTATAACAGTGAAAAACTGTTTTTT. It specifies CASSLSYNSEKLFF.

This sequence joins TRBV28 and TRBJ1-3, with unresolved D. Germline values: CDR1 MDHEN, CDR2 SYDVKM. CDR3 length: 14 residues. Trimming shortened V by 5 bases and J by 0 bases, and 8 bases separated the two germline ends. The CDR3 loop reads CASSGRGSGNTIYF. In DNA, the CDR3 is TGTGCCAGCAGTGGACGGGGCTCTGGAAACACCATATATTTT.

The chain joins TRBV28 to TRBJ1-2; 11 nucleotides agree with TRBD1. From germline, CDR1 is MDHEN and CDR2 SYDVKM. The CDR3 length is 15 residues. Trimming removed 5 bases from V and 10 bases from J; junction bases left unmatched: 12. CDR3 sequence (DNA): TGTGCCAGCAGTCTCCCGGGACAGGGGGATTCCTCCTACACCTTC. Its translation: CASSLPGQGDSSYTF.